The following is a TCR beta chain sequence with its context. The record originates from a study of T cells in Graves' hyperthyroidism and ophthalmopathy. There are 15 residues in the CDR3. Germline lookup yields CDR1 SNHLY and CDR2 FYNNEI. The investigators amplified TCR beta CDR3 regions from RNA transcripts. The primer set for the first-round RT-PCR of the TCR CDR3 was HTBI. One entry per CDR3 protein, called by TCRdb with MiXCR from the multiplex PCR reads. The data contain 600,000 to 800,000 distinct CDR3 sequences, roughly a third of them seen just once; the ten biggest clones take up less than 40%.

This TCR derives from a woman aged 40 to 49 with Graves' hyperthyroidism. The chain combines TRBV2 with TRBJ2-7, with TRBD1 identical over 9 bases. The J call could be wrong; TRBJ2-1 is a better fit for the DNA end. The sequenced sample was blood. CDR3 region: CASRGTGRVSDEQFF. CDR3 bases: TGTGCCAGCAGGGGGACAGGGAGGGTCAGCGATGAGCAGTTCTTC.